The TCR beta chain described here comes from a study of blood T cell repertoires in COVID-19. The wider study: Spain, Italy and the United States supplied samples that represented acute and convalescent COVID-19.

CDR3 length equals 16 residues. Trimming took 6 bases from V and 1 from J; bases not matched to a gene: 8. CDR1 and CDR2 (germline): MNHEY, SVGEGT. This clone was found a few times. In the original workflow: Estimated nucleated cell counts came from reference gene primer amplification. Some clones are missing from TCRdb's copy, which holds only in-frame ones; the method was immunoSEQ multiplex PCR. Clone size and the V and J calls come from that table; the DNA yielded D and trimming. Of 300,000 to 400,000 clones listed, over 80% are singletons. The genes are TRBV6-2 or TRBV6-3 and TRBJ2-3, with 9 nucleotides matching TRBD2. Input material: peripheral blood. The receptor was isolated from a man aged 25 to 40 with COVID-19, enrolled during active disease. The CDR3 spells CASSPLAGVGTDTQYF. For the CDR3, the DNA is TGTGCCAGCAGCCCGTTAGCGGGAGTTGGCACAGATACGCAGTATTTT.